The 10 T cell receptor beta chains below all came from one sample that was sequenced in a study of early T cells in non-severe SARS-CoV-2 infection. TCRdb recomputed calls from the 5' RACE reads with MiXCR, one row per CDR3 protein. The sample lists tens of thousands of distinct CDR3 sequences; approximately 12% were seen once. The sample taken for sequencing was whole blood. Receptors were obtained from an adult who was a healthcare worker with PCR-confirmed SARS-CoV-2 infection or an uninfected control (not recorded which).

This chain's CDR3 is CASSWTGANGELFF. The CDR3 nucleotides are TGTGCCAGCAGCTGGACAGGAGCGAACGGGGAGCTGTTTTTT. V gene TRBV7-2 combines with J gene TRBJ2-2; TRBD1 agrees at 7 bases. Germline assignment: CDR1 SGHTA and CDR2 FQGNSA. J lost 7 bases, V lost 4 bases, and 6 bases had no gene match. The CDR3 has 14 residues. The full variable domain, with the rest looked up from reference TRBV7-2 and TRBJ2-2, is GAGVSQSPSNKVTEKGKDVELRCDPISGHTALYWYRQSLGQGLEFLIYFQGNSAPDKSGLPSDRFSAERTGGSVSTLTIQRTQQEDSAVYLCASSWTGANGELFFGEGSRLTVL.

This clonotype has ten or more counts. The chain has TRBV7-2 and TRBJ1-2; 9 bases fit TRBD1. Germline lookup yields CDR1 SGHTA and CDR2 FQGNSA. The CDR3 loop spans 14 amino acids. Trimming at V came to 7 bases and at J to 6 bases, leaving 9 bases not matched to a gene. The CDR3 is CASTRRQGDHGYTF. The DNA for the CDR3 is TGTGCCAGCACTAGGCGACAGGGGGACCATGGCTACACCTTC.

As regards this clonotype: A much larger clone sits a single nucleotide away, making a read error possible. The chain couples TRBV3-1 to TRBJ2-7, with 11 bases identical to TRBD2. The CDR3 totals 15 residues. CDR1 LGHDT and CDR2 YNNKEL come from the germline V gene (reference sequence). CDR3 sequence reads: CTSSQDTSGGYEQYF. CDR3 bases: TGTACCAGCAGCCAAGACACTAGCGGGGGCTACGAGCAGTACTTC.

This clonotype was counted at least ten times. The V and J genes are TRBV25-1 and TRBJ2-5; D is unclear. Germline assignment: CDR1 MGHDK and CDR2 SYGVNS. Trimming removed 3 bases from V and 0 bases from J, with 8 bases in between. This CDR3 has 14 residues. CDR3 DNA: TGTGCCAGCAGTGAGTTCACAGACCAAGAGACCCAGTACTTC. Translating gives CASSEFTDQETQYF.

This clonotype was recorded many times. The rearrangement uses TRBV20-1 and TRBJ2-1, with 9 bases lining up with TRBD2. The CDR3 is 15 amino acids. From germline, CDR1 is DFQATT and CDR2 SNEGSKA (reference sequence). V lost 5 bases, J lost 8 bases, and 13 bases stayed unmatched. CDR3 nucleotides: TGCAGTGCTCGGGCCGGACTAGCGTTCCGCCATGAGCAGTTCTTC. Its translation is CSARAGLAFRHEQFF.

This clonotype has ten or more counts. DNA for the CDR3: TGTGCCAGCAGCTTGCTCCGGGGGAGCTACGAGCAGTACTTC. It translates to CASSLLRGSYEQYF. The chain recombines TRBV5-5 with TRBJ2-7; D is perhaps TRBD2 (6 bases). The germline gives CDR1 SGHKS, CDR2 YYEKEE (reference sequence). CDR3 length: 14 residues. V was trimmed by 1 base and J by 3 bases, leaving 11 bases between them.

The chain is built from TRBV20-1 and TRBJ2-7; no reliable D call. The V and J ends lost 3 bases and 2 bases respectively, with 17 bases between them. The germline V gene encodes CDR1 DFQATT and CDR2 SNEGSKA (reference sequence). The CDR3 spans 15 residues. The CDR3 spells CSASIPAGPAYEQYF. The CDR3 region has the DNA TGCAGTGCTAGTATCCCAGCAGGCCCTGCCTACGAGCAGTACTTC.

This clonotype appeared a few times. This chain links TRBV7-6 with TRBJ2-1, with D perhaps being TRBD1 or TRBD2 (6 bases each). The CDR3 sequence is 15 residues long. The germline V gene has CDR1 SGHVS and CDR2 FNYEAQ. With 1 base removed from V and 7 bases from J, the gap between germline ends came to 14 bases. This CDR3 is CASSLDWGAENEQFF. Here the CDR3 DNA reads TGTGCCAGCAGCTTAGATTGGGGGGCAGAGAATGAGCAGTTCTTC.

CDR3 nucleotide sequence: TGTGCCAGCTCCCCCCAGGCCGCGCATATGAACACCGGGGAGCTGTTTTTT. Protein: CASSPQAAHMNTGELFF. This chain links TRBV18 with TRBJ2-2; D gene unclear. V lost 6 bases and J lost 1, with 18 bases in between. Per germline, CDR1 KGHSH and CDR2 LQKENI. The CDR3 covers 17 residues.

The CDR3 reads CASSLSNGDTQYF. The CDR3 nucleotides are TGTGCCAGCAGTTTGTCGAATGGAGATACGCAGTATTTT. V is TRBV28 and J is TRBJ2-3; no clear D. The V end lost 3 bases, the J end lost 5 bases, and 9 bases lay between the germline ends. The CDR3 has 13 residues. Germline CDR1 MDHEN, CDR2 SYDVKM.